This TCR beta chain is drawn from a study of shared clonotypes between healthy human individuals. Study-wide points: Naive subsets typically showed greater estimated richness than memory subsets. Naive CD4 clonotypes overlapped across a handful of donors at roughly 5.1%.

On this clone itself: No antigen is known for it.

CDR1 is SGHRS and CDR2 is YFSETQ in the germline V gene. J was trimmed by 4 bases and V by 0 bases; bases with no gene match: 7. The CDR3 sequence is 17 residues long. Tens of thousands of T cell genomes, or roughly 180 ng DNA, went into the sorted-subset replicate PCRs. TCRdb keeps only in-frame clones here, not all; method: immunoSEQ multiplex PCR. There are about 710,000 clones in the sample; over 55% occur only once, and roughly 1.8% lies in the top ten. This sequence was found in a woman in her thirties in good health. The V call is TRBV5-1, the J call TRBJ2-2, with TRBD2 matching over 9 bases. The specimen was memory CD4+ T cells sorted from blood. Subset reported: CD45RA-negative fraction. CDR3 bases: TGCGCCAGCAGCTTGGGATTAGCGGGAGATGGCACCGGGGAGCTGTTTTTT. Its translation: CASSLGLAGDGTGELFF.